The TCR beta chain described here comes from a study of T cell responses to AZD1222 COVID-19 vaccine. TCRdb keeps only in-frame clones here, not all; method: immunoSEQ multiplex PCR. The sample includes 150,000 to 200,000 clones, around 86% of them seen just once. Findings and caveats of the study: Repertoire sampling was restricted to post-peak T cell response timepoints. Elevations in Spike-specific TCR breadth and depth followed administration of two AZD1222 doses. CD4 TCRs associated with vaccination spanned spike, dominating at 160-218 and 743-854. Clonal diversity may have been underestimated, and the donors were mostly white British, with more females than males.

With regard to this clone: The antigen remains unidentified.

This CDR3 is built from 16 residues. Per the germline V gene, CDR1 is LNHDA and CDR2 is SQIVND (reference sequence). V lost 3 bases, J lost 1 base, and 14 bases lay in between. This chain uses TRBV19 with TRBJ2-3; TRBD2 is a possible D gene (5 bases). The TCR comes from an adult in good health. The material sequenced was peripheral blood, taken on day 0 of MenACWY control vaccination. The CDR3 region has the DNA TGTGCCAGTAGTATTAAAGCGAGTAGCGGCACAGATACGCAGTATTTT. Translating gives CASSIKASSGTDTQYF.